This T cell receptor beta chain is from a study of T-cell reconstitution after alpha-beta-depleted transplantation in children. Notes on the study in general: About two months after transplant, alpha-beta T cells reportedly came from several hundred expanded graft clones. Recipient T cells and thymic progenitors that survived gave rise to the high TCRbeta diversity observed at day 60 in some patients. After one year, T-cell counts and TCRbeta diversity mostly came from new T cells.

Preparing the TCRbeta library involved the use of unique molecular identifiers. MiXCR, applied by TCRdb to the PCR reads, yields one record per CDR3 protein. The table lists 700,000 to 950,000 distinct CDR3 sequences, 16% of them singletons. As to this clonotype: Its cognate antigen is unknown.

The CDR3 runs 14 residues. Germline values: CDR1 SGHTA, CDR2 FQGTGA. Trimming took 5 bases from V and 1 from J, leaving 10 bases between them. The specimen was PBMCs, mostly from graft donor cells, collected 360 days after TCRalphabeta/CD19-depleted stem cell transplant. The rearrangement links TRBV7-3 to TRBJ2-3; the D gene is possibly TRBD2 (6 bases). This receptor was taken from a male patient between 5 and 17 years old who had a stem cell transplant for acute lymphoblastic leukemia, so the T cells may come from the graft donor. The CDR3 nucleotides are TGTGCCAGCAGCCGTAGCGGAGGCACAGATACGCAGTATTTT. Its translation is CASSRSGGTDTQYF.